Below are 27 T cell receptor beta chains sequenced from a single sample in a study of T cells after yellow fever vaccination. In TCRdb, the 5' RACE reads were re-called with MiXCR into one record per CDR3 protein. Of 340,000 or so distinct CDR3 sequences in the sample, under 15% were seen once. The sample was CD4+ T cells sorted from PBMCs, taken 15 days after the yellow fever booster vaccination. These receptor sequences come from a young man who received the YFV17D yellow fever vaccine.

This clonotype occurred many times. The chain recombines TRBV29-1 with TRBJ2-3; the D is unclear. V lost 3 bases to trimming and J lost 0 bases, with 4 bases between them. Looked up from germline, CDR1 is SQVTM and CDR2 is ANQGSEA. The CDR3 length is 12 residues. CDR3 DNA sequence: TGCAGCGTTGACCTTAGCACAGATACGCAGTATTTT. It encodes CSVDLSTDTQYF.

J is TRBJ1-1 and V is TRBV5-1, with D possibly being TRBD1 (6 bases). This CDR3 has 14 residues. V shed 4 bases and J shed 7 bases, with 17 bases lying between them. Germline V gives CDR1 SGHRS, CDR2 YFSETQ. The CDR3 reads CASSLGVGQYEAFF. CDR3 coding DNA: TGCGCCAGCAGCCTTGGCGTAGGACAGTATGAAGCTTTCTTT.

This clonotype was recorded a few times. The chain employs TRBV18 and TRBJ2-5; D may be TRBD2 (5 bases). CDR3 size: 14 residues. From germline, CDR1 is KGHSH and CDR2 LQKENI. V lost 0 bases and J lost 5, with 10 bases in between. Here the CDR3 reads CASSPPPGGETQYF. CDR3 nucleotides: TGTGCCAGCTCACCACCTCCCGGCGGGGAGACCCAGTACTTC.

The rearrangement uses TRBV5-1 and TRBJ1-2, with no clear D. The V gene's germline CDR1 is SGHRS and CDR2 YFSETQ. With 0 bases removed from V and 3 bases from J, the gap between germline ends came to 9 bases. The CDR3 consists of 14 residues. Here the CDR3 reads CASSLAGLDYGYTF. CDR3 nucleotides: TGCGCCAGCAGCTTGGCGGGTCTGGACTATGGCTACACCTTC.

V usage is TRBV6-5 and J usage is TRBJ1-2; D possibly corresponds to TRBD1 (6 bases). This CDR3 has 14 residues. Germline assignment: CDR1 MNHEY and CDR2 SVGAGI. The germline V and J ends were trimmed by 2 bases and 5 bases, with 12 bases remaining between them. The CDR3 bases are TGTGCCAGCAGTTACCAAGGGCAGGGGTATGGCTACACCTTC. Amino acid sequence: CASSYQGQGYGYTF.

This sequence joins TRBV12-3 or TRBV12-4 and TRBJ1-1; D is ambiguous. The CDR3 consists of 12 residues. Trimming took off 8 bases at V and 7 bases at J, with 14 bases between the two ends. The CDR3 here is CASRWIGLEAFF. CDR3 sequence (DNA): TGTGCCAGCCGCTGGATTGGACTTGAAGCTTTCTTT.

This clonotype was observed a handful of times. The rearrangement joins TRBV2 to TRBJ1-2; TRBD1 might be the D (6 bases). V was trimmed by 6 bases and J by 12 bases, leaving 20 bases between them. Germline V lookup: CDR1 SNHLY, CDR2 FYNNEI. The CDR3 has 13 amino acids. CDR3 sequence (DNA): TGTGCCAGCAGGGAGCAGGGGATCCAGGGGAACACCTTC. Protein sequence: CASREQGIQGNTF.

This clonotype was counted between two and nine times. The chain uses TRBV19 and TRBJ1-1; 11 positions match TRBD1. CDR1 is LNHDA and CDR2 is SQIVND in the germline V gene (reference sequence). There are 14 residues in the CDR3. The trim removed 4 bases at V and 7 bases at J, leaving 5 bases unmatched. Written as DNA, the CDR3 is TGTGCCAGTAGTACGGACAGGGGGCAGGGTGAAGCTTTCTTT. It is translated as CASSTDRGQGEAFF.

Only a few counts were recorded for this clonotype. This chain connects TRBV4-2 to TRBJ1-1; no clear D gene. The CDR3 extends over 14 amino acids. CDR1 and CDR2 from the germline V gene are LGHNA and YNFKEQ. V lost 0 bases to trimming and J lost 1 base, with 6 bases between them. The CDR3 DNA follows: TGTGCCAGCAGCCAAGAGTTAGGGAACACTGAAGCTTTCTTT. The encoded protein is CASSQELGNTEAFF.

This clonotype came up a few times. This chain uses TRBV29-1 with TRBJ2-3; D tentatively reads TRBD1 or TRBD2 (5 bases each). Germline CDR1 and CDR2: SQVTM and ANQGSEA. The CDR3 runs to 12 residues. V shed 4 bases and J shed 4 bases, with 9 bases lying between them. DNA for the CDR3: TGCAGCGTTGGGGGGATGGCAGATACGCAGTATTTT. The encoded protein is CSVGGMADTQYF.

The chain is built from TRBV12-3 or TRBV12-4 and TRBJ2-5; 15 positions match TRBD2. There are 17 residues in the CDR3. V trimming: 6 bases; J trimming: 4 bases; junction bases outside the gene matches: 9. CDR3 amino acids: CASRPGTSGGRRETQYF. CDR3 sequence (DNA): TGTGCCAGCAGACCGGGGACTAGCGGGGGGAGGAGAGAGACCCAGTACTTC.

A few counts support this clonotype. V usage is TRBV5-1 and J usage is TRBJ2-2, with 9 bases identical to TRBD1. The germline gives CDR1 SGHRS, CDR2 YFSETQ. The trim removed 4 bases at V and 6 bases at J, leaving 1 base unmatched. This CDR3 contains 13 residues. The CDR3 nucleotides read TGCGCCAGCAGCGGACAGGGGTCCGGGGAGCTGTTTTTT. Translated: CASSGQGSGELFF.

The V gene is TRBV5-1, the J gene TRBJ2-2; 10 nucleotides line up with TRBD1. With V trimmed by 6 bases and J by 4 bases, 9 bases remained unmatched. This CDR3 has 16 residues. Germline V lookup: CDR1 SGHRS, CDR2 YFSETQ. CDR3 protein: CASTSTGTGVTGELFF. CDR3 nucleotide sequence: TGCGCCAGCACCTCAACGGGGACAGGGGTCACCGGGGAGCTGTTTTTT.

CDR3 DNA: TGTGCCAGCAGTCCAGGAATCAGAAGGGTCAATGAGCAGTTCTTC. Its translation: CASSPGIRRVNEQFF. The chain carries TRBV12-3 or TRBV12-4 and TRBJ2-1; D not certain. Trimming pared 5 bases from V and 6 bases from J, leaving 17 bases between. The CDR3 length is 15 residues.

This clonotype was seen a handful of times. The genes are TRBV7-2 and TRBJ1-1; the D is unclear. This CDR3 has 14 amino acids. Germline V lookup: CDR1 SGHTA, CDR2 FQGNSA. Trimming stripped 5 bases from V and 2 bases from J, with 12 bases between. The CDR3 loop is CASSLREKNTEAFF. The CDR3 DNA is TGTGCCAGCAGCCTCCGAGAAAAAAACACTGAAGCTTTCTTT.

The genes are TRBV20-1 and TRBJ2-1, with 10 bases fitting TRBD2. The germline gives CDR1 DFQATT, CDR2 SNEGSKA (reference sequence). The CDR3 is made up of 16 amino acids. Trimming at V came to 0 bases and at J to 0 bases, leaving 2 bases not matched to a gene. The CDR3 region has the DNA TGCAGTGCTAGAGATCCTAGCGGGGGCTCCTACAATGAGCAGTTCTTC. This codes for CSARDPSGGSYNEQFF.

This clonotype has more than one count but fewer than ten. The CDR3 region has the DNA TGCAGTGCTAGTTCCAACTATGGCTACACCTTC. Translation: CSASSNYGYTF. This rearrangement joins TRBV20-1 to TRBJ1-2; D is undetermined. The CDR3 extends over 11 amino acids. Germline V gene data show CDR1 as DFQATT and CDR2 as SNEGSKA (reference sequence). Trimming left V 3 bases short and J 2 bases short, with 4 bases between.

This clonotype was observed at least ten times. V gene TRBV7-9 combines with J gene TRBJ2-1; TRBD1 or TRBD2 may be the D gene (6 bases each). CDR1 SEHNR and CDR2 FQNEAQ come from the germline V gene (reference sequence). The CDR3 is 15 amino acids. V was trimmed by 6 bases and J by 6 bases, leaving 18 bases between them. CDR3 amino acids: CASRPRGVPGNEQFF. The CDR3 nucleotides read TGTGCCAGCAGACCGAGGGGGGTCCCGGGCAATGAGCAGTTCTTC.

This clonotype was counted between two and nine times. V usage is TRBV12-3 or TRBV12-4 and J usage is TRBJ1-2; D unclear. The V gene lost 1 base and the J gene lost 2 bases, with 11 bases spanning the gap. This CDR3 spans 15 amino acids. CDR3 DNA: TGTGCCAGCAGTTTAGGGGCAGCAATAAACTATGGCTACACCTTC. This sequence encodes CASSLGAAINYGYTF.

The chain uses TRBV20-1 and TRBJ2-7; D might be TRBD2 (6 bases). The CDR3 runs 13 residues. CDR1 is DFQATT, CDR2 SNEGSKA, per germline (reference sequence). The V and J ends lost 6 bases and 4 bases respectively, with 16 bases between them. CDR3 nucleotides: TGCAGTGCCAAGCCGGGGGTATTGTACGAGCAGTACTTC. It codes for CSAKPGVLYEQYF.

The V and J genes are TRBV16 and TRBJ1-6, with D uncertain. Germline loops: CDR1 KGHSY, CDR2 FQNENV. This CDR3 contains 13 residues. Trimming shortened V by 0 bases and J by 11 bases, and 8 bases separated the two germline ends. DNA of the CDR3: TGTGCCAGCAGCCAATCCCCTGGCGCACCCCTCCACTTT. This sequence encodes CASSQSPGAPLHF.

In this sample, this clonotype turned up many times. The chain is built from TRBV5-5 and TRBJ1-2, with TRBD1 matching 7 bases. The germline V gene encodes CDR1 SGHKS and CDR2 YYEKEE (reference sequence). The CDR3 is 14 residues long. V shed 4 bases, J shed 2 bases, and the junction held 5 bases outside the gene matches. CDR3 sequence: CASSVGQTNYGYTF. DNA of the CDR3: TGTGCCAGCAGCGTGGGACAGACCAACTATGGCTACACCTTC. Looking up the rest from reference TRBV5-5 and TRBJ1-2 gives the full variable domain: DAGVTQSPTHLIKTRGQQVTLRCSPISGHKSVSWYQQVLGQGPQFIFQYYEKEERGRGNFPDRFSARQFPNYSSELNVNALLLGDSALYLCASSVGQTNYGYTFGSGTRLTVV.

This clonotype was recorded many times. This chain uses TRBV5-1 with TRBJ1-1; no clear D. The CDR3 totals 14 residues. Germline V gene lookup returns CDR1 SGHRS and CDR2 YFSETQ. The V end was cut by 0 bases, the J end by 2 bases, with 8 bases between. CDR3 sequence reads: CASSLAPANTEAFF. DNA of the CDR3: TGCGCCAGCAGCTTGGCCCCAGCAAACACTGAAGCTTTCTTT.

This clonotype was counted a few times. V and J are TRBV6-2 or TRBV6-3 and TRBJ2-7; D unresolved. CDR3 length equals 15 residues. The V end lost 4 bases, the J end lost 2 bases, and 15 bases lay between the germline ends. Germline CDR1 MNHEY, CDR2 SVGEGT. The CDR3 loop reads CASSFRHLITYEQYV. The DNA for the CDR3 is TGTGCCAGCAGTTTCCGACACCTAATAACCTACGAGCAGTACGTC.

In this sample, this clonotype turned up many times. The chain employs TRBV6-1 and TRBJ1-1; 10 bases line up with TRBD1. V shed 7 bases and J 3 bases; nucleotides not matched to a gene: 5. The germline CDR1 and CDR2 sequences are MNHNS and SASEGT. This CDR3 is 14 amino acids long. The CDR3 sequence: CASTPGTGDTEAFF. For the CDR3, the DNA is TGTGCCAGCACCCCCGGGACAGGGGACACTGAAGCTTTCTTT.

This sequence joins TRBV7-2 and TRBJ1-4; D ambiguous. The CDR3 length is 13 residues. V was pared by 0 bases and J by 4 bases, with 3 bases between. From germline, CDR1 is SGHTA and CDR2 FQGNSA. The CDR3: CASSLADNEKLFF. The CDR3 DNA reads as TGTGCCAGCAGCTTAGCCGATAATGAAAAACTGTTTTTT.

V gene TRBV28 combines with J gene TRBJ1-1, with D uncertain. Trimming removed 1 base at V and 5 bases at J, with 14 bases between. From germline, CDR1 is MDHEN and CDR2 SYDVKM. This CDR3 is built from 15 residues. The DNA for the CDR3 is TGTGCCAGCAGTTTATATTCGTGGGTTGGGACTGAAGCTTTCTTT. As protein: CASSLYSWVGTEAFF.